This entry concerns a single TCR beta chain. The antigen is unknown. These data are taken from a study of blood T cells in healthy people across ages. Using a J-beta primer mix together with a sample-barcoded 5' primer, a second PCR was run for roughly 7 to 12 cycles. TCRdb re-derived calls from the 5' RACE reads in MiXCR, one entry per CDR3 protein. The sample records about 1.4 million distinct CDR3 sequences, approximately 59% being singletons. Overall study results and limits: As age increased, TCR beta diversity per million T cells fell in a roughly linear fashion.

Approximately 9.6 milliliters of peripheral blood were drawn from each donor into EDTA-treated tubes. The receptor comes from a man between 18 and 29 years old in good health. Input material: blood.

The chain's CDR3 is CASSQDPLAGARGGELFF. CDR3 DNA sequence: TGCGCCAGCAGCCAAGATCCGCTAGCGGGGGCCAGAGGCGGGGAGCTGTTTTTT. The chain has TRBV4-3 and TRBJ2-2, with 10 bases matching TRBD2. The V and J ends lost 0 bases and 7 bases, in that order; junction bases with no gene match: 11. The CDR3 consists of 18 residues. In germline, CDR1 is LGHNA, CDR2 YSLEER.